One and the same sample provided the 17 T cell receptor beta chains below, sequenced in a study of cytomegalovirus exposure and HLA in healthy donors. PCR used 60 Vbeta primers and 13 Jbeta primers. Sequenced by immunoSEQ multiplex PCR; TCRdb stores in-frame clones only, minus some. The table lists about 120,000 clones, roughly 80% of them singletons. Material for sequencing was PBMCs. The receptors were gathered from a female donor in good health and CMV-seronegative.

The gene calls are TRBV7-2 and TRBJ2-4; TRBD1 agrees at 7 bases. The CDR3 sequence is 15 residues long. The junction had 7 bases not matched to a gene; V was cut back by 2 bases and J by 6 bases. From germline, CDR1 is SGHTA and CDR2 FQGNSA. The CDR3 here is CASSLSRQGGNIQYF. The DNA for the CDR3 is TGTGCCAGCAGCTTATCTCGACAGGGCGGAAACATTCAGTACTTC. The full variable domain, in which reference TRBV7-2 and TRBJ2-4 provide the parts outside the CDR3, is GAGVSQSPSNKVTEKGKDVELRCDPISGHTALYWYRQSLGQGLEFLIYFQGNSAPDKSGLPSDRFSAERTGGSVSTLTIQRTQQEDSAVYLCASSLSRQGGNIQYFGAGTRLSVL.

The chain couples TRBV4-1 to TRBJ1-5; no clear D gene. The germline V and J ends were trimmed by 0 bases and 5 bases, with 5 bases remaining between them. CDR1 MGHRA and CDR2 YSYEKL come from the germline V gene. The CDR3 loop spans 13 amino acids. In DNA form, the CDR3 reads TGCGCCAGCAGCCAAGAGGAGGATCAGCCCCAGCATTTT. This encodes CASSQEEDQPQHF.

This sequence joins TRBV13 and TRBJ1-6; a weak D match, TRBD1 (5 bases). The CDR3 extends over 16 amino acids. Germline loops: CDR1 PRHDT, CDR2 FYEKMQ (reference sequence). Trimming left V 5 bases short and J 10 bases short, with 21 bases between. The CDR3 DNA is TGTGCCAGCAGCCCCCCCGGACACGAGTTGGGCTCACCCCTCCACTTT. Translated: CASSPPGHELGSPLHF. The whole variable domain, filled in from reference TRBV13 and TRBJ1-6, reads AAGVIQSPRHLIKEKRETATLKCYPIPRHDTVYWYQQGPGQDPQFLISFYEKMQSDKGSIPDRFSAQQFSDYHSELNMSSLELGDSALYFCASSPPGHELGSPLHFGNGTRLTVT.

DNA of the CDR3: TGTGCCAGTAGTACAGGAGAAATCCGGGACAGGTTCCACGAGCAGTACTTC. Protein sequence: CASSTGEIRDRFHEQYF. The V gene is TRBV19, the J gene TRBJ2-7; 8 bases are a match to TRBD1. Germline V gene data show CDR1 as LNHDA and CDR2 as SQIVND (reference sequence). The ends lost 4 bases at V and 5 bases at J; junction bases unmatched: 16. The length of the CDR3 is 17 residues.

V is TRBV2 and J is TRBJ1-5, with TRBD1 as a possible D gene (5 bases). CDR3 length equals 15 residues. Germline-derived CDR1 and CDR2 are SNHLY and FYNNEI. The V end was cut by 6 bases, the J end by 7 bases, with 19 bases between. This CDR3 reads CASRGGASKRQPQHF. CDR3 bases: TGTGCCAGCAGAGGAGGGGCGAGTAAGCGGCAGCCCCAGCATTTT.

This chain uses TRBV25-1 with TRBJ1-2, with D unclear. The CDR3 contains 13 residues. Germline V gene data show CDR1 as MGHDK and CDR2 as SYGVNS. The V gene lost 4 bases and the J gene lost 8 bases, with 14 bases spanning the gap. In nucleotides, the CDR3 is TGTGCCAGCAGTGTCGGCGGAGAAGGCGGCTACACCTTC. It translates to CASSVGGEGGYTF.

This rearrangement joins TRBV6-5 to TRBJ2-1, with TRBD1 matching 7 bases. The germline V gene has CDR1 MNHEY and CDR2 SVGAGI. Trimming took 0 bases from V and 10 from J; bases not matched to a gene: 3. The CDR3 has 13 amino acids. This CDR3 is CASSYSTGYEQFF. CDR3 bases: TGTGCCAGCAGTTACTCGACAGGGTACGAGCAGTTCTTC.

The V and J genes are TRBV7-8 and TRBJ2-5; D may be TRBD2 (6 bases). The CDR3 loop spans 15 amino acids. Germline-derived CDR1 and CDR2 are SGHVS and FQNEAQ. Trimming took 2 bases from V and 2 from J, leaving 12 bases between them. CDR3 nucleotide sequence: TGTGCCAGCAGCTTACGTGGAGGGACTCAAGAGACCCAGTACTTC. This encodes CASSLRGGTQETQYF.

The chain carries TRBV2 and TRBJ2-1; 7 bases match TRBD2. V dropped 10 bases and J dropped 10; count of bases not matched to a gene: 7. In germline, CDR1 is SNHLY, CDR2 FYNNEI. The CDR3 covers 11 residues. Here the CDR3 DNA reads TGTGCCACCGAATATAGCGGGGAGCAGTTCTTC. This encodes CATEYSGEQFF.

V is TRBV11-2 and J is TRBJ2-5, with 16 bases lining up with TRBD2. Germline CDR1 SGHAT, CDR2 FQNNGV. The V segment lost 5 bases and the J segment 4 bases; nucleotides outside the gene matches: 7. This CDR3 comprises 17 residues. As DNA, the CDR3 is TGTGCCAGCAGCCTCGGGACTAGCGGGGGGGATCGAGAGACCCAGTACTTC. It translates to CASSLGTSGGDRETQYF. Combining the CDR3 with reference TRBV11-2 and TRBJ2-5 gives the whole variable domain EAGVAQSPRYKIIEKRQSVAFWCNPISGHATLYWYQQILGQGPKLLIQFQNNGVVDDSQLPKDRFSAERLKGVDSTLKIQPAKLEDSAVYLCASSLGTSGGDRETQYFGPGTRLLVL.

This chain links TRBV6-4 with TRBJ1-2; perhaps TRBD1 as D (5 bases). Germline values: CDR1 MRHNA, CDR2 SNTAGT. This CDR3 contains 15 residues. V lost 0 bases to trimming and J lost 7 bases, with 15 bases between them. The DNA for the CDR3 is TGTGCCAGCAGTGACTCAGGGGACCCCGGGAGTGGCTACACCTTC. This translates into CASSDSGDPGSGYTF.

This clone has only one observation. The chain is built from TRBV7-9 and TRBJ2-3, with 16 bases lining up with TRBD2. The CDR3 length is 16 residues. J gave up 4 bases and V 5 bases, and 3 bases lay outside the gene matches. CDR1 is SEHNR, CDR2 FQNEAQ, per germline (reference sequence). The CDR3 is CASSPGTSGGADTQYF. The CDR3 region has the DNA TGTGCCAGCAGCCCGGGGACTAGCGGGGGGGCAGATACGCAGTATTTT.

As concerns this clone: A junction boundary mismatches the germline segment, possibly from a read error. The chain employs TRBV6-1 and TRBJ1-4; tentative D call: TRBD1 (6 bases). This CDR3 spans 14 amino acids. Germline lookup yields CDR1 MNHNS and CDR2 SASEGT. The CDR3 nucleotides are TGTGCCAGCAGACAGACAGGAACTTATGAAAAACTGTTTTTT. Translated, it gives CASRQTGTYEKLFF.

The chain is built from TRBV19 and TRBJ1-2; 10 bases are shared with TRBD1. V shed 5 bases and J 6 bases; nucleotides not matched to a gene: 6. Germline V CDR1 and CDR2: LNHDA, SQIVND (reference sequence). The CDR3 length is 14 residues. This CDR3 is CASSVRGQGHGYTF. DNA of the CDR3: TGTGCCAGTAGTGTCCGGGGACAGGGGCATGGCTACACCTTC.

As DNA, the CDR3 is TGCAGCGTTGATCTCCTAGGGGCAGGCACAGATACGCAGTATTTT. It specifies CSVDLLGAGTDTQYF. The V call is TRBV29-1, the J call TRBJ2-3, with D possibly TRBD1 on 5 matching bases. Germline lookup yields CDR1 SQVTM and CDR2 ANQGSEA. The CDR3 has 15 residues. Trimming removed 3 bases from V and 1 base from J, with 14 bases in between.

This chain joins TRBV4-2 and TRBJ2-5; 7 bases line up with TRBD2. V was pared by 0 bases and J by 3 bases, with 1 base of the junction left unmatched. From germline, CDR1 is LGHNA and CDR2 YNFKEQ. The CDR3 extends over 14 amino acids. In nucleotides, the CDR3 is TGTGCCAGCAGCCAAGAGGGGGGGGAAGAGACCCAGTACTTC. It is translated as CASSQEGGEETQYF.

Here the CDR3 reads CAISESLAGEDTQYF. The CDR3 nucleotides read TGTGCCATCAGTGAGTCGCTAGCGGGGGAAGATACGCAGTATTTT. The chain uses TRBV10-3 and TRBJ2-3; 10 nucleotides line up with TRBD2. The germline CDR1 and CDR2 sequences are ENHRY and SYGVKD. V shed 0 bases, J shed 5 bases, and the junction held 2 bases outside the gene matches. CDR3 length equals 15 residues.